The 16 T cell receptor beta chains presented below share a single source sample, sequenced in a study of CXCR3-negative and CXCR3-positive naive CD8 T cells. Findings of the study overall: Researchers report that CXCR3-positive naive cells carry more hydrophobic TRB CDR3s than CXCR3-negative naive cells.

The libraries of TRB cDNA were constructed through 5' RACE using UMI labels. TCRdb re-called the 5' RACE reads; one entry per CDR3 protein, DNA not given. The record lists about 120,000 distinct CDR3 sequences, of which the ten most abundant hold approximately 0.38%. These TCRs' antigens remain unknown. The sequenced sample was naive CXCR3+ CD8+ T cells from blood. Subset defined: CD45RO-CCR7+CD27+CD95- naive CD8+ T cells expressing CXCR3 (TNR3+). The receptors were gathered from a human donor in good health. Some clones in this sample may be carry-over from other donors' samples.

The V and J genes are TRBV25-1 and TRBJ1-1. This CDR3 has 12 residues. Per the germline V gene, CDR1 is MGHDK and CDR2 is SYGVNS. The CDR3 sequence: CASSTGSTEAFF. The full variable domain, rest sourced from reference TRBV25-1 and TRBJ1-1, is EADIYQTPRYLVIGTGKKITLECSQTMGHDKMYWYQQDPGMELHLIHYSYGVNSTEKGDLSSESTVSRIRTEHFPLTLESARPSHTSQYLCASSTGSTEAFFGQGTRLTVV.

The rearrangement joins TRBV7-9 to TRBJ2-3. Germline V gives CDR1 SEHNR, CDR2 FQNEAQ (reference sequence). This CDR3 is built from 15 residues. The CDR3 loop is CASSKLQGIRDTQYF.

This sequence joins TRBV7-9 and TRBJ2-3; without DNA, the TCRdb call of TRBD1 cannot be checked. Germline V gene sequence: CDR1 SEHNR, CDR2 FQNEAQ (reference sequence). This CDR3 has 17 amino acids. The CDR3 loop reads CASSPARWQEGADTQYF.

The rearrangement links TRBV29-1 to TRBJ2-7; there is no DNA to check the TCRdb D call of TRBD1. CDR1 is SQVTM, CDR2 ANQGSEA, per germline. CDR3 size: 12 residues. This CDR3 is CSVGGPPYEQYF.

CDR3 protein: CASSEALGQGFEQYF. The rearrangement joins TRBV2 to TRBJ2-7; TCRdb reports TRBD1, a call that lacks DNA to check it against. This CDR3 is 15 amino acids long. CDR1 and CDR2 (germline): SNHLY, FYNNEI.

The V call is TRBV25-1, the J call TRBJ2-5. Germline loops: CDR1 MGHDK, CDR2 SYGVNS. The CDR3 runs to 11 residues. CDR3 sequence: CARAVEETHYF.

CDR3 in amino acids: CASSPRTGNYYEQYF. This chain links TRBV28 with TRBJ2-7; the TRBD1 assignment by TCRdb is unverifiable without DNA. Per germline, CDR1 MDHEN and CDR2 SYDVKM. The length of the CDR3 is 15 residues.

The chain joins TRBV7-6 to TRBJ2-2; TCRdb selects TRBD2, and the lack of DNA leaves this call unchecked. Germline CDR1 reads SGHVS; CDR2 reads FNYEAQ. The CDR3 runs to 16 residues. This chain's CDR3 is CASSLDSGRYTGELFF.

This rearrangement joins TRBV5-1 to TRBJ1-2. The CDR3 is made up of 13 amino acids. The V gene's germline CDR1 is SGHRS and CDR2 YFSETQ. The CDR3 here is CASSVTYGYGYTF.

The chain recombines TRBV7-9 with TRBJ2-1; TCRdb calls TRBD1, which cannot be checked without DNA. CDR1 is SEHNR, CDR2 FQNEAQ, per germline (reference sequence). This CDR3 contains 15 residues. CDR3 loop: CASSAGVYLGNEQFF.

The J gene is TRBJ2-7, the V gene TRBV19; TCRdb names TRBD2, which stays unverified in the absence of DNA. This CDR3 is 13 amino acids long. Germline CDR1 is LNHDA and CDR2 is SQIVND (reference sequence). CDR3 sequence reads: CASSIGGNYEQYF.

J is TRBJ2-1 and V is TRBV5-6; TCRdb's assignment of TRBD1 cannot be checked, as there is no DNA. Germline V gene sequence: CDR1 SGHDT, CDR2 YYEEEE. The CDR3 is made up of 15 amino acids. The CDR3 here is CASSLLGQGDNEQFF.

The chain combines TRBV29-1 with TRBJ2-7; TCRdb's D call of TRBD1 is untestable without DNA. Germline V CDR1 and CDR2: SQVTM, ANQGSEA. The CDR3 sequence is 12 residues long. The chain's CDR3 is CSVEVPTYEQYF.

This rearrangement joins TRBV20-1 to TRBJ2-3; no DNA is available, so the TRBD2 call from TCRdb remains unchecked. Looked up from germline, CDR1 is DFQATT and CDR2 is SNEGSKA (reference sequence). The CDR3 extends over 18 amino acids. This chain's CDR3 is CSARDLIGSGGGTDTQYF.

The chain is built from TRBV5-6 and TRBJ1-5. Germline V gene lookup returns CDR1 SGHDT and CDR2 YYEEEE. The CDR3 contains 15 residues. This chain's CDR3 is CASSSGRGGNQPQHF.

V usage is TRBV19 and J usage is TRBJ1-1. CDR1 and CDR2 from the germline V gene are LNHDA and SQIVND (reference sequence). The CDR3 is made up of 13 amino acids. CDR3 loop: CASAALMNTEAFF.